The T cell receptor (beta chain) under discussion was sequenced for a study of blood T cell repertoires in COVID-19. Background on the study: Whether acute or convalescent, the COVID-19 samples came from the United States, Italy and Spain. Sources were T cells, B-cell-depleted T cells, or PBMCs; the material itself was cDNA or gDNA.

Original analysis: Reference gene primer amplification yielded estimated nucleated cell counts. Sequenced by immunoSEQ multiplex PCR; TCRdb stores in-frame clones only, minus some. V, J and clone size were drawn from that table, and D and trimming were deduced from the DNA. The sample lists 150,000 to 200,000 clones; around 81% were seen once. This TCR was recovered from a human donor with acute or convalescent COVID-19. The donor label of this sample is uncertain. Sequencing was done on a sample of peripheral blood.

Here the CDR3 reads CASTASGAYEQYF. In DNA, the CDR3 is TGTGCCAGCACCGCAAGCGGGGCCTACGAGCAGTACTTC. V usage is TRBV6-5 and J usage is TRBJ2-7; 7 bases fit TRBD2. CDR1 MNHEY and CDR2 SVGAGI come from the germline V gene. V trimming: 7 bases; J trimming: 2 bases; junction bases outside the gene matches: 5. The CDR3 length is 13 residues.